This T cell receptor (beta chain) originates from a study of shared clonotypes between healthy human individuals. Study-wide background: Donors had three CD4 naive, three CD4 memory, two CD8 naive and one CD8 memory plate apiece.

This CDR3 has 15 amino acids. DNA at 150 to 250 ng, approximately 30,000 T cell genomes, went into sorted-subset replicate PCRs. The protocol was immunoSEQ multiplex PCR, while the TCRdb copy is restricted to in-frame clones and leaves out a portion. The table records 650,000 to 700,000 clones, around 90% of them present only once. The receptor was derived from a man between 18 and 35 years old in good health. Some clones in this sample may be carry-over from other donors' samples. This chain links TRBV21-1 with TRBJ2-1; TRBD2, the table's D call, lacks a check against the DNA. TRBV21-1 is tagged as a pseudogene. Sequencing input: memory CD8+ T cells from PBMCs. Subset denoted: CD45RO+ cells pooled with CCR7-negative TemRA cells. DNA of the CDR3: TGTGCCAGCAGGGACGGGAGGATTCCCTACAATGAGCAGTTCTTC. Translated, it gives CASRDGRIPYNEQFF.